This T cell receptor (beta chain) comes out of a study of T-cell memory formation after mild COVID-19. Study at large: Most TCR clusters belonged to a single donor. Overall study results and limits: Prior to infection, memory already included some responding clones, suggesting cross-reactive memory joined. Contracting CD4+ clones sat mainly in CM and EM; CD8+ in EMRA. Clones contracting day 15 to 85 were balanced CD4/CD8; later expanders leaned CD4+.

CDR3 length equals 16 residues. Germline-derived CDR1 and CDR2 are MGHDK and SYGVNS. With 4 bases clipped from V and 6 bases from J, the junction kept 12 bases outside the gene matches. TCRdb re-called the 5' RACE reads with MiXCR, one entry per CDR3 protein. The sample yields approximately 190,000 distinct CDR3 sequences, approximately 16% seen once. In this sample, this clonotype turned up a few times. Antigen unknown. This chain uses TRBV25-1 with TRBJ2-7; 10 bases align to TRBD2. Sequenced material: PBMCs or a T cell subset sorted from them (not recorded which). The TCR sequence derives from an adult woman who had mild COVID-19 (a few samples of this study predate the infection). Cell type and time point are not known. The CDR3 loop reads CASSVLAGVGSREQYF. The CDR3 bases are TGTGCCAGCAGTGTTCTAGCGGGAGTTGGTTCGCGCGAGCAGTACTTC.